This T cell receptor beta chain was captured by sequencing in a study of T cells in narcolepsy. Turning to the study itself: Enrolled donors included narcolepsy type 1 or type 2 patients and healthy controls.

Here immunoSEQ multiplex PCR was the method, and the copy in TCRdb shows in-frame clones only, minus some. The table lists 37,000 or so clones, roughly 88% of them singletons, with 1.5% to 2% in the top ten. The germline V gene encodes CDR1 MNHNY and CDR2 SVGAGI (reference sequence). The CDR3 contains 13 residues. V lost 5 bases, J lost 4 bases, and 4 bases stayed unmatched. Overall study findings and caveats: Autoreactive HCRT-specific and TRIB2-specific clonotypes were marked in same-patient CSF-versus-blood CD4+ comparisons.

About this clone: Its antigen is unidentified.

The chain uses TRBV6-6 and TRBJ1-2; 7 nucleotides agree with TRBD1. The TCR sequence derives from a human donor with narcolepsy. Material for sequencing was CD45RA- memory CD4+ T cells from PBMCs. CDR3 bases: TGTGCCAGCAGTAGAGACAGGGTCTATGGCTACACCTTC. Protein: CASSRDRVYGYTF.